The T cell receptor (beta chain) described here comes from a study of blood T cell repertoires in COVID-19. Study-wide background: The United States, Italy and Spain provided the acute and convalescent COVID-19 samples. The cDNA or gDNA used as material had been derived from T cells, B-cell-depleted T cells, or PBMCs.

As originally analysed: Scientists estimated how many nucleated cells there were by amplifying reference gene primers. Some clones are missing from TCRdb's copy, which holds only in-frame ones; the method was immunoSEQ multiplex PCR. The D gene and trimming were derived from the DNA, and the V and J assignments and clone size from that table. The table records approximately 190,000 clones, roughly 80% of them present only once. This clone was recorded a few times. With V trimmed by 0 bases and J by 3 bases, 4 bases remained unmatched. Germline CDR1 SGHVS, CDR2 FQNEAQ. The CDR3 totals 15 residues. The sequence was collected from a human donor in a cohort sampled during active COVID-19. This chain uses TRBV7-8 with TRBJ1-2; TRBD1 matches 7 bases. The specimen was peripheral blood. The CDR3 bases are TGTGCCAGCAGCTTAGCGGGGACAGAATACTATGGCTACACCTTC. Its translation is CASSLAGTEYYGYTF.